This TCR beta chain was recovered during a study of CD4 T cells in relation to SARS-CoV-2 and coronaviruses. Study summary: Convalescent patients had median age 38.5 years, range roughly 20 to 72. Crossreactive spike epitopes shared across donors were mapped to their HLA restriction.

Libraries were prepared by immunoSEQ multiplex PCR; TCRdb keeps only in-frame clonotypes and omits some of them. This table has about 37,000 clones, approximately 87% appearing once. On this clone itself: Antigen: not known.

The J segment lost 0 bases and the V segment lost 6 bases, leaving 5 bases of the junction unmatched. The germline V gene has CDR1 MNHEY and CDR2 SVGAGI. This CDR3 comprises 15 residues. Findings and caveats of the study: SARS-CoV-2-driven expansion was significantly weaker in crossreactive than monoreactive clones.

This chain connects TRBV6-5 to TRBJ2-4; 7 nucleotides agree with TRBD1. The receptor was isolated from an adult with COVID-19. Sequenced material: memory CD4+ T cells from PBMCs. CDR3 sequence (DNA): TGTGCCAGCAGAAACAGGGGTAAAGCCAAAAACATTCAGTACTTC. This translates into CASRNRGKAKNIQYF.